The 32 T cell receptor beta chains below all came from one sample that was sequenced in a study of CD8+ T cells in alopecia areata. Sequencing relied on a cDNA template that was reverse transcribed from extracted RNA. This table comes from immunoSEQ multiplex PCR, and its TCRdb copy is limited to in-frame clones, with some not included. The repertoire holds about 99,000 clones, about nine tenths seen once, with roughly 11% in the top ten. Described treatment: oral pan-JAK inhibitor, 5-10 mg twice daily. Sequencing used CD8+ T cells sorted from blood, obtained at approximately week 30, from a patient treated with tofacitinib. Source of these receptors: a human donor with alopecia areata.

This rearrangement joins TRBV5-1 to TRBJ1-5; 8 nucleotides match TRBD1. With V trimmed by 2 bases and J by 6 bases, 7 bases remained unmatched. Looked up from germline, CDR1 is SGHRS and CDR2 is YFSETQ. The CDR3 has 15 amino acids. The CDR3 reads CASSLDRGPSQPQHF. CDR3 DNA: TGCGCCAGCAGCTTAGACAGGGGCCCGAGTCAGCCCCAGCATTTT.

The rearrangement uses TRBV6-6 and TRBJ1-2; D not resolved. Germline loops: CDR1 MNHNY, CDR2 SVGAGI (reference sequence). The CDR3 extends over 12 amino acids. With 8 bases removed from V and 4 bases from J, the gap between germline ends came to 11 bases. The CDR3 DNA is TGTGCCAGCCTCGGACGGTCCTATGGCTACACCTTC. It is translated as CASLGRSYGYTF.

To note about this clone: One junction end does not reproduce the germline sequence, and a read error may be involved. V gene TRBV4-1 combines with J gene TRBJ2-5; 8 bases fit TRBD2. Per germline, CDR1 MGHRA and CDR2 YSYEKL. There are 13 residues in the CDR3. The CDR3 DNA reads as TGCGCCAGCAGCCAAGATTTGAGCGGGAGTTCCCACTTC. This gives the protein CASSQDLSGSSHF.

The chain links TRBV5-1 to TRBJ2-2, with D possibly matching TRBD1 (5 bases). Germline CDR1 SGHRS, CDR2 YFSETQ. The CDR3 consists of 15 residues. Trimming removed 2 bases from V and 2 bases from J, with 10 bases in between. The CDR3 bases are TGCGCCAGCAGCTTTGGACAAGCAAACACCGGGGAGCTGTTTTTT. Protein sequence: CASSFGQANTGELFF.

The J gene is TRBJ1-1, the V gene TRBV5-6; D unclear. Germline-derived CDR1 and CDR2 are SGHDT and YYEEEE. V was trimmed by 3 bases and J by 1 base, leaving 13 bases between them. The CDR3 runs to 15 residues. The CDR3 protein is CASSSISGGNTEAFF. Here the CDR3 DNA reads TGTGCCAGCAGCTCGATTTCGGGCGGGAACACTGAAGCTTTCTTT. Looking up the rest from reference TRBV5-6 and TRBJ1-1 gives the full variable domain: DAGVTQSPTHLIKTRGQQVTLRCSPKSGHDTVSWYQQALGQGPQFIFQYYEEEERQRGNFPDRFSGHQFPNYSSELNVNALLLGDSALYLCASSSISGGNTEAFFGQGTRLTVV.

The chain employs TRBV6-4 and TRBJ2-7; tentative D call: TRBD2 (6 bases). The CDR3 is 15 amino acids. Germline CDR1 is MRHNA and CDR2 is SNTAGT. The ends were cut back, 0 bases at V and 0 bases at J, with 9 bases in the middle. This chain's CDR3 is CASSDSRDCSYEQYF. In DNA form, the CDR3 reads TGTGCCAGCAGTGACTCGAGGGACTGCTCCTACGAGCAGTACTTC.

CDR3 loop: CASSDTTGSRLYEQYF. CDR3 DNA: TGTGCCAGCAGTGACACTACTGGCTCTCGGCTTTACGAGCAGTACTTC. This chain uses TRBV6-1 with TRBJ2-7; no firm D call. This CDR3 is 16 amino acids long. Germline CDR1 MNHNS, CDR2 SASEGT. The ends were cut back, 3 bases at V and 4 bases at J, with 19 bases in the middle.

The V and J genes are TRBV10-3 and TRBJ2-7, with D perhaps matching TRBD2 (5 bases). CDR1 and CDR2 from the germline V gene are ENHRY and SYGVKD. Trimming took 5 bases from V and 0 from J, leaving 5 bases between them. The CDR3 has 12 amino acids. The CDR3 DNA reads TGTGCCATCAGTCGGGACTCCTACGAGCAGTACTTC. It encodes CAISRDSYEQYF.

V is TRBV19 and J is TRBJ2-1; 9 bases are a match to TRBD2. This CDR3 comprises 15 residues. Germline CDR1 LNHDA, CDR2 SQIVND (reference sequence). Trimming took 1 base from V and 10 from J; bases not matched to a gene: 8. CDR3 in DNA: TGTGCCAGTAGTATAGGAACAGCGGGAGGCACGGAGCAGTTCTTC. Amino acids: CASSIGTAGGTEQFF.

This chain uses TRBV25-1 with TRBJ1-1; D is undetermined. Trimming stripped 8 bases from V and 3 bases from J, with 10 bases between. CDR1 is MGHDK and CDR2 is SYGVNS in the germline V gene. This CDR3 contains 12 residues. CDR3 loop: CASGVGYTEAFF. Written as DNA, the CDR3 is TGTGCCAGCGGGGTTGGCTACACTGAAGCTTTCTTT.

This chain links TRBV11-2 with TRBJ2-1; 7 bases line up with TRBD2. From germline, CDR1 is SGHAT and CDR2 FQNNGV. V was pared by 4 bases and J by 0 bases, with 6 bases of the junction left unmatched. The CDR3 covers 16 residues. In nucleotides, the CDR3 is TGTGCCAGCAGCTCCACTAGCGCGAGCTCCTACAATGAGCAGTTCTTC. Its protein product is CASSSTSASSYNEQFF.

V usage is TRBV2 and J usage is TRBJ2-1; 12 bases match TRBD2. Germline CDR1 is SNHLY and CDR2 is FYNNEI. This CDR3 has 16 residues. The ends lost 3 bases at V and 6 bases at J; junction bases unmatched: 6. This chain's CDR3 is CASSEEASGGANEQFF. The CDR3 nucleotides are TGTGCCAGCAGTGAGGAGGCTAGCGGGGGGGCCAATGAGCAGTTCTTC.

The rearrangement joins TRBV5-4 to TRBJ2-5, with TRBD1 identical over 7 bases. Unmatched junction bases numbered 4, after V lost 4 bases and J lost 1 base. There are 14 residues in the CDR3. Germline V CDR1 and CDR2: SGHNT, YYREEE (reference sequence). CDR3: CASSQSGGQETQYF. CDR3 nucleotides: TGTGCCAGCAGCCAATCAGGGGGCCAAGAGACCCAGTACTTC.

The chain carries TRBV25-1 and TRBJ1-1; D is unresolved. In germline, CDR1 is MGHDK, CDR2 SYGVNS. V lost 3 bases, J lost 0 bases, and 14 bases lay in between. CDR3 length: 16 residues. CDR3: CASSDLRPGMNTEAFF. The CDR3 DNA reads TGTGCCAGCAGTGACCTTCGACCGGGGATGAACACTGAAGCTTTCTTT.

This CDR3 is CASSLADRGPEQYF. The CDR3, as DNA: TGTGCCAGCAGCTTAGCGGACAGGGGGCCCGAGCAGTACTTC. The rearrangement joins TRBV7-9 to TRBJ2-7; 11 nucleotides agree with TRBD1. Looked up from germline, CDR1 is SEHNR and CDR2 is FQNEAQ (reference sequence). V lost 0 bases, J lost 6 bases, and 1 base stayed unmatched. The CDR3 is 14 residues long.

This clone was counted once. The J gene is TRBJ2-1, the V gene TRBV27; weak D call: TRBD2 (7 bases). The CDR3 consists of 16 residues. The V and J ends lost 6 bases and 5 bases respectively, with 20 bases between them. Germline values: CDR1 MNHEY, CDR2 SMNVEV (reference sequence). Written as DNA, the CDR3 is TGTGCCAGCAGCCTGAAATGGGGGGGGGCTCACAATGAGCAGTTCTTC. Amino acid sequence: CASSLKWGGAHNEQFF.

CDR3 nucleotide sequence: TGTGCCAGTGGCGGGGTGAGCCCAGCCACAGATACGCAGTATTTT. Translated: CASGGVSPATDTQYF. The rearrangement joins TRBV9 to TRBJ2-3; D is perhaps TRBD2 (6 bases). CDR1 and CDR2 (germline): SGDLS, YYNGEE. The CDR3 spans 15 residues. The V end lost 8 bases, the J end lost 2 bases, and 18 bases lay between the germline ends. Looking up the rest from reference TRBV9 and TRBJ2-3 gives the full variable domain: DSGVTQTPKHLITATGQRVTLRCSPRSGDLSVYWYQQSLDQGLQFLIQYYNGEERAKGNILERFSAQQFPDLHSELNLSSLELGDSALYFCASGGVSPATDTQYFGPGTRLTVL.

The chain is built from TRBV6-1 and TRBJ2-1; tentatively, D is TRBD1 (6 bases). CDR3 size: 12 residues. V was shortened by 4 bases and J by 9 bases, with 10 bases between the two germline ends. Germline V gives CDR1 MNHNS, CDR2 SASEGT. The CDR3: CASSGLGAEQFF. CDR3 nucleotide sequence: TGTGCCAGCAGTGGCCTGGGGGCTGAGCAGTTCTTC.

The V and J genes are TRBV29-1 and TRBJ2-7; D gene uncertain. This CDR3 has 11 amino acids. Germline CDR1 is SQVTM and CDR2 is ANQGSEA. The germline V and J ends were trimmed by 2 bases and 3 bases, with 5 bases remaining between them. The CDR3 DNA reads as TGCAGCGTTGAAACGGACTACGAGCAGTACTTC. This translates into CSVETDYEQYF.

The genes are TRBV5-6 and TRBJ1-5; TRBD1 agrees at 7 bases. The CDR3 is 19 amino acids. V lost 3 bases and J lost 0; bases outside the gene matches: 15. The germline gives CDR1 SGHDT, CDR2 YYEEEE. The DNA of the CDR3 is TGTGCCAGCAGCTATTACAGGGGCGCGACCAGCAATAGCAATCAGCCCCAGCATTTT. Translated: CASSYYRGATSNSNQPQHF.

This rearrangement joins TRBV29-1 to TRBJ2-7; 12 bases line up with TRBD2. J gave up 4 bases and V 7 bases, and 5 bases lay outside the gene matches. The V gene's germline CDR1 is SQVTM and CDR2 ANQGSEA. This CDR3 comprises 13 residues. For the CDR3, the DNA is TGCAGCGCTCTGACTAGCGGGAGTTACGAGCAGTACTTC. It translates to CSALTSGSYEQYF.

The chain combines TRBV7-2 with TRBJ2-7; 9 nucleotides line up with TRBD1. The V segment lost 5 bases and the J segment 7 bases; nucleotides outside the gene matches: 6. The CDR3 runs 13 residues. Germline V gene lookup returns CDR1 SGHTA and CDR2 FQGNSA. The CDR3 reads CASSPNRGLEQYF. The CDR3 nucleotides read TGTGCCAGCAGCCCCAACAGGGGGCTTGAGCAGTACTTC.

This clone was counted only a few times. This sequence joins TRBV27 and TRBJ2-2, with 11 bases lining up with TRBD1. Germline loops: CDR1 MNHEY, CDR2 SMNVEV (reference sequence). The V segment lost 8 bases and the J segment 1 base; nucleotides outside the gene matches: 9. The CDR3 length is 17 residues. CDR3 in DNA: TGTGCCAGCGGGTGGACAGGGGGCTCCTTGAACACCGGGGAGCTGTTTTTT. Its translation is CASGWTGGSLNTGELFF.

The chain joins TRBV9 to TRBJ1-5; D perhaps matches TRBD1 (6 bases). Trimming took 3 bases from V and 1 from J, leaving 8 bases between them. The CDR3 totals 14 residues. The germline V gene has CDR1 SGDLS and CDR2 YYNGEE. The CDR3 DNA is TGTGCCAGCAGCGGAACAGGGAGCAATCAGCCCCAGCATTTT. This encodes CASSGTGSNQPQHF.

J is TRBJ1-1 and V is TRBV6-6, with 7 bases identical to TRBD1. V trimming: 6 bases; J trimming: 8 bases; junction bases outside the gene matches: 6. Germline CDR1 MNHNY, CDR2 SVGAGI (reference sequence). The length of the CDR3 is 12 residues. CDR3 loop: CASSSTGEEAFF. The CDR3 DNA sequence: TGTGCCAGCAGCTCCACAGGGGAAGAAGCTTTCTTT.

This clone has just a few counts. This chain uses TRBV14 with TRBJ2-4; either TRBD1 or TRBD2 may supply D (5 bases each). Germline V gives CDR1 SGHDN, CDR2 FVKESK. V lost 3 bases, J lost 8 bases, and 8 bases lay in between. CDR3 length: 12 residues. CDR3 loop: CASSQGRDIQYF. CDR3 nucleotides: TGTGCCAGCAGCCAGGGACGGGACATTCAGTACTTC.

This clone has more than one count but fewer than ten. This chain links TRBV12-5 with TRBJ2-4; D unresolved. The ends were cut back, 0 bases at V and 2 bases at J, with 5 bases in the middle. This CDR3 is built from 14 residues. The germline V gene has CDR1 LGHNT and CDR2 FRNRAP. The CDR3 coding sequence is TGTGCTAGTGGTTTGGTACGGACCAAAAACATTCAGTACTTC. This codes for CASGLVRTKNIQYF.

V is TRBV13 and J is TRBJ2-5, with D tentatively TRBD1 or TRBD2 (5 bases each). Germline V lookup: CDR1 PRHDT, CDR2 FYEKMQ (reference sequence). V lost 5 bases, J lost 1 base, and 8 bases lay in between. The CDR3 loop spans 13 amino acids. CDR3 DNA: TGTGCCAGCAGCCCGGGACCCCAAGAGACCCAGTACTTC. This translates into CASSPGPQETQYF.

The chain is built from TRBV6-6 and TRBJ2-3, with TRBD2 identical over 8 bases. In germline, CDR1 is MNHNY, CDR2 SVGAGI (reference sequence). The length of the CDR3 is 14 residues. Trimming took 6 bases from V and 4 from J; bases not matched to a gene: 6. DNA for the CDR3: TGTGCCAGCAGAGGACTAGCAGTCGCAGATACGCAGTATTTT. Its translation: CASRGLAVADTQYF.

The chain joins TRBV27 to TRBJ2-3; tentative D call: TRBD1 (6 bases). The germline gives CDR1 MNHEY, CDR2 SMNVEV (reference sequence). Between the trimmed V and J ends, which lost 2 bases and 2 bases, there was a span of 8 bases. The CDR3 loop spans 14 amino acids. DNA of the CDR3: TGTGCCAGCAGTTTACGGGACAACACAGATACGCAGTATTTT. It translates to CASSLRDNTDTQYF.

The chain carries TRBV7-9 and TRBJ2-2; 10 positions match TRBD1. V dropped 10 bases and J dropped 3; count of bases not matched to a gene: 11. Germline loops: CDR1 SEHNR, CDR2 FQNEAQ (reference sequence). This CDR3 region has 16 residues. CDR3 nucleotides: TGTGCCACCCGACGGTCCGGGACAGGGGACACCGGGGAGCTGTTTTTT. Encoded protein: CATRRSGTGDTGELFF.

The rearrangement links TRBV10-3 to TRBJ2-7, with D maybe TRBD1 (5 bases). Trimming shortened V by 0 bases and J by 5 bases, and 14 bases separated the two germline ends. The CDR3 length is 15 residues. Germline V gives CDR1 ENHRY, CDR2 SYGVKD. As DNA, the CDR3 is TGTGCCATCAGTGAGTCGGGGCTTCCCCATGACGAGCAGTACTTC. Protein product: CAISESGLPHDEQYF.